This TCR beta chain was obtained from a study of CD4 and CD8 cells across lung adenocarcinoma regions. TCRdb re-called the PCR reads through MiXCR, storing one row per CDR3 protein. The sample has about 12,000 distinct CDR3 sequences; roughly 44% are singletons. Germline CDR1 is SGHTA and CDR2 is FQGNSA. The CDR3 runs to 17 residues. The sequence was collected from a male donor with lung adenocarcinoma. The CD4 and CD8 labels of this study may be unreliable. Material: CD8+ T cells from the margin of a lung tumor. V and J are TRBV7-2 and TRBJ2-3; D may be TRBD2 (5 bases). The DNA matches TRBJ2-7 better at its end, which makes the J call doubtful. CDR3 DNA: TGTGCCAGCAGCTTAGGAACGGGGATTAGTCTTTCCAATGAGCAGTACTTC. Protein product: CASSLGTGISLSNEQYF.